This T cell receptor beta chain was retrieved from a study of blood T cell repertoires in COVID-19. Overall study: T cells, B-cell-depleted T cells, or PBMCs provided the cDNA or gDNA that served as material.

Here immunoSEQ multiplex PCR was the method, and the copy in TCRdb shows in-frame clones only, minus some. The sample carries approximately 180,000 clones, roughly nine tenths recorded once. This clone was counted only a few times. Germline V CDR1 and CDR2: SGHAT, FQNNGV. The CDR3 extends over 15 amino acids. The V end was cut by 0 bases, the J end by 2 bases, with 5 bases between. This clonotype was obtained from a woman in her forties with acute COVID-19. The chain uses TRBV11-2 and TRBJ2-6; possibly TRBD1 for D (5 bases). The sequenced sample was PBMCs or T cells enriched from blood (not recorded which). The DNA for the CDR3 is TGTGCCAGCAGCTTAGAACAGGCTGGGGCCAACGTCCTGACTTTC. Translation gives CASSLEQAGANVLTF. Based on the CDR3 plus reference TRBV11-2 and TRBJ2-6, the full variable domain is EAGVAQSPRYKIIEKRQSVAFWCNPISGHATLYWYQQILGQGPKLLIQFQNNGVVDDSQLPKDRFSAERLKGVDSTLKIQPAKLEDSAVYLCASSLEQAGANVLTFGAGSRLTVL.